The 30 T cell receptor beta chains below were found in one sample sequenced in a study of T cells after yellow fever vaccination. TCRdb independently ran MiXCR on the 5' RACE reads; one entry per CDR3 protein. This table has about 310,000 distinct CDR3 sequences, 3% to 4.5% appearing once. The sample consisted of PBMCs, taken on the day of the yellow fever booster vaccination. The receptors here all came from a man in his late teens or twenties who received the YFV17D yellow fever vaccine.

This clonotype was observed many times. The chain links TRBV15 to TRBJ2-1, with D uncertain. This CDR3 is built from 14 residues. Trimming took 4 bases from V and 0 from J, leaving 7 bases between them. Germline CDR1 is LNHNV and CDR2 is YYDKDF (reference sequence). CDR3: CATSTGSSYNEQFF. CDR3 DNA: TGTGCCACCAGCACGGGCAGCTCCTACAATGAGCAGTTCTTC.

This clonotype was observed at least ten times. The CDR3 is CSARLSGPDSPLHF. The CDR3 nucleotides read TGCAGTGCTAGATTATCCGGGCCCGATTCACCCCTCCACTTT. V and J are TRBV20-1 and TRBJ1-6; no clear D gene. The CDR3 runs to 14 residues. Germline V CDR1 and CDR2: DFQATT, SNEGSKA (reference sequence). V was cut by 2 bases and J by 8 bases, with 13 bases left in between.

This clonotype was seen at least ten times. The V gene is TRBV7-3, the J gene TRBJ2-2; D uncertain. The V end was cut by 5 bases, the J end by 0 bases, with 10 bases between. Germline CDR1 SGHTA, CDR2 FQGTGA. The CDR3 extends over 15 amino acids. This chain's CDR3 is CASSPDGSNTGELFF. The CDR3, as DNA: TGTGCCAGCAGCCCGGACGGATCGAACACCGGGGAGCTGTTTTTT.

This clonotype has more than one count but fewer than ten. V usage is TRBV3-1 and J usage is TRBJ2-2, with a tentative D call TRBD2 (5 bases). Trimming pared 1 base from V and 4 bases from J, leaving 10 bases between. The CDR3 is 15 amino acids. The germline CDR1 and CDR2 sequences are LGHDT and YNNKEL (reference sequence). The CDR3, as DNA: TGTGCCAGCAGCCAAGCCTCGGGGTCCACCGGGGAGCTGTTTTTT. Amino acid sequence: CASSQASGSTGELFF.

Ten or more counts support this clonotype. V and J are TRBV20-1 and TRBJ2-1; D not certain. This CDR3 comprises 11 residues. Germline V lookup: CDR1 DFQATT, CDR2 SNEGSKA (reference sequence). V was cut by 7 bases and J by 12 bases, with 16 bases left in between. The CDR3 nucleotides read TGCAGTGTTCCCGAGTTGGGGTGGCAGTTCTTC. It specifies CSVPELGWQFF.

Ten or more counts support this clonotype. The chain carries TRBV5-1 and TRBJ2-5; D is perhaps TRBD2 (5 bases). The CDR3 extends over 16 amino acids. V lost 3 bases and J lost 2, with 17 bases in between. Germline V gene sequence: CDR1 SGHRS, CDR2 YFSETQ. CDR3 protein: CASSSSIRPGQETQYF. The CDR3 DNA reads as TGCGCCAGCAGCTCCTCTATAAGACCGGGACAAGAGACCCAGTACTTC.

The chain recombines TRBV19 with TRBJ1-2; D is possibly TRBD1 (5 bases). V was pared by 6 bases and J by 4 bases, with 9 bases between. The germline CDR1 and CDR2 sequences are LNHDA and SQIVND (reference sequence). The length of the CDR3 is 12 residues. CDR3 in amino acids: CASRSGRYGYTF. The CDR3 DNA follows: TGTGCCAGTAGGTCGGGGCGCTATGGCTACACCTTC. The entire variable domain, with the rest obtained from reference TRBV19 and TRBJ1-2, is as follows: DGGITQSPKYLFRKEGQNVTLSCEQNLNHDAMYWYRQDPGQGLRLIYYSQIVNDFQKGDIAEGYSVSREKKESFPLTVTSAQKNPTAFYLCASRSGRYGYTFGSGTRLTVV.

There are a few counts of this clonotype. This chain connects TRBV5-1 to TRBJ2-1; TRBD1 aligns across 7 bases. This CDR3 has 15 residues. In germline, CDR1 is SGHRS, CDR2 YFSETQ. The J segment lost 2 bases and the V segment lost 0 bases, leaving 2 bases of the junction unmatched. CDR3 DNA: TGCGCCAGCAGCTTGGAGGGACAGACCTACAATGAGCAGTTCTTC. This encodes CASSLEGQTYNEQFF.

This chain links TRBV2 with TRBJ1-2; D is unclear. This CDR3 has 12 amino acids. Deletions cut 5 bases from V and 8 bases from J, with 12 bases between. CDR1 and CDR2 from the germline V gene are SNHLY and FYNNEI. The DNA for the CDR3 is TGTGCCAGCAGTATTAACTTAAAAGGCTACACCTTC. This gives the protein CASSINLKGYTF.

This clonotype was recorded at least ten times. The CDR3 DNA sequence: TGTGCCAGCAGCCCTAGCGGGGGTCGGTCCCAGCAGTACTTC. It specifies CASSPSGGRSQQYF. The chain has TRBV7-8 and TRBJ2-7, with TRBD2 matching over 10 bases. Germline V gene sequence: CDR1 SGHVS, CDR2 FQNEAQ. The CDR3 is 14 amino acids. Trimming removed 5 bases from V and 8 bases from J; junction bases left unmatched: 9. The complete variable domain, with remaining parts taken from reference TRBV7-8 and TRBJ2-7, reads GAGVSQSPRYKVAKRGQDVALRCDPISGHVSLFWYQQALGQGPEFLTYFQNEAQLDKSGLPSDRFFAERPEGSVSTLKIQRTQQEDSAVYLCASSPSGGRSQQYFGPGTRLTVT.

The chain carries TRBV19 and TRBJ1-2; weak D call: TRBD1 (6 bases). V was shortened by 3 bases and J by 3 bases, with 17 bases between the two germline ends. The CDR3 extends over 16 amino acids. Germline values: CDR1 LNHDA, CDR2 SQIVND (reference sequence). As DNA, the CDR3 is TGTGCCAGTAGTATGGATTCCGGGGGGCGCGACTATGGCTACACCTTC. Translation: CASSMDSGGRDYGYTF. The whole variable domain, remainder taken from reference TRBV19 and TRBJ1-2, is DGGITQSPKYLFRKEGQNVTLSCEQNLNHDAMYWYRQDPGQGLRLIYYSQIVNDFQKGDIAEGYSVSREKKESFPLTVTSAQKNPTAFYLCASSMDSGGRDYGYTFGSGTRLTVV.

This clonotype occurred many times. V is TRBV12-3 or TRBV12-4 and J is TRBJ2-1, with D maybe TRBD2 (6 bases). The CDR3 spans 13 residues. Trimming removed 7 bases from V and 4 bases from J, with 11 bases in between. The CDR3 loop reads CASKEGDYNEQFF. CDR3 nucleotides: TGTGCCAGCAAGGAGGGAGATTACAATGAGCAGTTCTTC.

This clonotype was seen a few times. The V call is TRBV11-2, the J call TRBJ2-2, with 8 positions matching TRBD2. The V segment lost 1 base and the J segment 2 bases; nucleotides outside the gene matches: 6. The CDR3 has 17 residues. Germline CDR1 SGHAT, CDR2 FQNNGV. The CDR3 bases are TGTGCCAGCAGCTTAGGGGCTAGCGGGCCTAACACCGGGGAGCTGTTTTTT. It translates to CASSLGASGPNTGELFF.

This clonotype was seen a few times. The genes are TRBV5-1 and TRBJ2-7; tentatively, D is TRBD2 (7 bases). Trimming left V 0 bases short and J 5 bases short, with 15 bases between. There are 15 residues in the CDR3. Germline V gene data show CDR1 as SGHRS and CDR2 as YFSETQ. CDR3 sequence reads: CASSLGRGGRDEQYF. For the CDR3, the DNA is TGCGCCAGCAGCTTGGGTAGGGGGGGCCGCGACGAGCAGTACTTC. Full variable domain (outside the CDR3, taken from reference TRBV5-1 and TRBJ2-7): KAGVTQTPRYLIKTRGQQVTLSCSPISGHRSVSWYQQTPGQGLQFLFEYFSETQRNKGNFPGRFSGRQFSNSRSEMNVSTLELGDSALYLCASSLGRGGRDEQYFGPGTRLTVT.

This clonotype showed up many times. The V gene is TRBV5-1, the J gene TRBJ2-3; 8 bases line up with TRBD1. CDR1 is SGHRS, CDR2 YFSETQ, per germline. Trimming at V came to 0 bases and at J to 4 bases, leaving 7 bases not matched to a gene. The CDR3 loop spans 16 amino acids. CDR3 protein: CASSLVPGGSADTQYF. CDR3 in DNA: TGCGCCAGCAGCTTGGTTCCAGGGGGCTCGGCAGATACGCAGTATTTT.

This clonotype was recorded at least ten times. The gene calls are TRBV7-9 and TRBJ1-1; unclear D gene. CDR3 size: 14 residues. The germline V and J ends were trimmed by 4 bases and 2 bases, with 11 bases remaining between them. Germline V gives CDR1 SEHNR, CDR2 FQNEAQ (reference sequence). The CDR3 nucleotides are TGTGCCAGCAGCTCGCGAATGATAAACACTGAAGCTTTCTTT. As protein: CASSSRMINTEAFF.

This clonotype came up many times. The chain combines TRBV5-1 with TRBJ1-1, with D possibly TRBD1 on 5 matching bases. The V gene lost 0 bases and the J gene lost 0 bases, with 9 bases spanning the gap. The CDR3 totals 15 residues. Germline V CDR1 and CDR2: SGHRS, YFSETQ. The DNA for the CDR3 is TGCGCCAGCAGCTTGGAGGGGTGGATGAACACTGAAGCTTTCTTT. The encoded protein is CASSLEGWMNTEAFF.

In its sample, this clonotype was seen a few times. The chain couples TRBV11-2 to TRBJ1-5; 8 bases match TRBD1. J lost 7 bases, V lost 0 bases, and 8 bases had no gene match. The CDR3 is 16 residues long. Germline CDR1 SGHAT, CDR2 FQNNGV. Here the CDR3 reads CASSLEGGQGGQPQHF. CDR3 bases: TGTGCCAGCAGCTTAGAGGGAGGACAGGGAGGGCAGCCCCAGCATTTT.

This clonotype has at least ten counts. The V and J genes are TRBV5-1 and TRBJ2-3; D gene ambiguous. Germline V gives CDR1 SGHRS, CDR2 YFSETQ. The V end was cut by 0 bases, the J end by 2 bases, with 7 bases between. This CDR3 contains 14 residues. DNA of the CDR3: TGCGCCAGCAGCTTGGGGTGGGCCACAGATACGCAGTATTTT. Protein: CASSLGWATDTQYF.

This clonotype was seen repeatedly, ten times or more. As DNA, the CDR3 is TGTGCCAGCAGCTCCGGTCTGGGGGGGCATATCGATGAGCAGTTCTTC. It codes for CASSSGLGGHIDEQFF. The rearrangement links TRBV5-5 to TRBJ2-1, with D tentatively TRBD2 (7 bases). CDR1 is SGHKS, CDR2 YYEKEE, per germline (reference sequence). The ends were cut back, 3 bases at V and 8 bases at J, with 21 bases in the middle. CDR3 length equals 16 residues.

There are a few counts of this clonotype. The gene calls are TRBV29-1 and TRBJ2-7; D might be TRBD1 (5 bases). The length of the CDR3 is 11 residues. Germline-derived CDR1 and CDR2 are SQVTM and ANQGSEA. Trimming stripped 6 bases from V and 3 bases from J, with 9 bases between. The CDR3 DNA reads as TGCAGCGTCGCTACAGGCTACGAGCAGTACTTC. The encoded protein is CSVATGYEQYF.

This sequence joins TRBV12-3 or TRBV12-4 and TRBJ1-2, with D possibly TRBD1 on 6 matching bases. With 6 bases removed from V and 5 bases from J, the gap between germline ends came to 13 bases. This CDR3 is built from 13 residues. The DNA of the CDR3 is TGTGCCAGCAGCCAGGGGAAAGGGTATGGCTACACCTTC. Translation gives CASSQGKGYGYTF.

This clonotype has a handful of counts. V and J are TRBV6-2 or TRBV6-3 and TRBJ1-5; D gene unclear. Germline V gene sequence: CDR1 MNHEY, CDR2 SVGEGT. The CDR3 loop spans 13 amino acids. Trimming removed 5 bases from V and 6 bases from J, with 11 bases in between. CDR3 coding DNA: TGTGCCAGCAGTCCCTATGAGGCTCAGCCCCAGCATTTT. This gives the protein CASSPYEAQPQHF.

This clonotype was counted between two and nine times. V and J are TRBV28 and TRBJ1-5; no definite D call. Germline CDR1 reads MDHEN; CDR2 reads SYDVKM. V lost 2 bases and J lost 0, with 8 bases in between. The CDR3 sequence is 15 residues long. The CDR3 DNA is TGTGCCAGCAGTTTAGAGCGCTATAGCAATCAGCCCCAGCATTTT. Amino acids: CASSLERYSNQPQHF.

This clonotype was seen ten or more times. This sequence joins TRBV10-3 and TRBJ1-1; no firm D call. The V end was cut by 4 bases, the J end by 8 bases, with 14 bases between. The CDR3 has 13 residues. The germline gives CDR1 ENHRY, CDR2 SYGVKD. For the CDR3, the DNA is TGTGCCATCAGTGTAGATATGTTTGCGGAAGCTTTCTTT. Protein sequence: CAISVDMFAEAFF.

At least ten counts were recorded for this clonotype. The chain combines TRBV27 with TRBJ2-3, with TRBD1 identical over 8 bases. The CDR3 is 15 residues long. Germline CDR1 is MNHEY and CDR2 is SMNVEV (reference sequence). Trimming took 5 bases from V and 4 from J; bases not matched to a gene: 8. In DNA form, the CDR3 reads TGTGCCAGCAGTCGCCGACAGGGGCTTTCAGATACGCAGTATTTT. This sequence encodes CASSRRQGLSDTQYF.

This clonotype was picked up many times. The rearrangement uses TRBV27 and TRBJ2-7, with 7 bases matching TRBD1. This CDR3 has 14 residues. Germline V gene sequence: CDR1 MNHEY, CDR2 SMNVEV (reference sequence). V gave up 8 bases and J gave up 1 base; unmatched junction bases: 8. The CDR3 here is CASGNRDSSYEQYF. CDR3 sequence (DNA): TGTGCCAGCGGTAACCGGGACAGTTCCTACGAGCAGTACTTC.

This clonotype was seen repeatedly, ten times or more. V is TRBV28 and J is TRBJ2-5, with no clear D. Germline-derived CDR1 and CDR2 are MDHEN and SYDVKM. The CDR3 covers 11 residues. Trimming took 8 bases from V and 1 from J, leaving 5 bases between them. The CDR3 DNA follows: TGTGCCAGCGGCCTCCAAGAGACCCAGTACTTC. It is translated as CASGLQETQYF.

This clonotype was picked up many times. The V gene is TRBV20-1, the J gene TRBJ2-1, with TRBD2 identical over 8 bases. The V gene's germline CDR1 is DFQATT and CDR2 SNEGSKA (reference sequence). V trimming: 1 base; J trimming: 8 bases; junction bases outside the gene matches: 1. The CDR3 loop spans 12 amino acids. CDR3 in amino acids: CSARVGGDEQFF. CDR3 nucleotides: TGCAGTGCTAGAGTCGGGGGGGATGAGCAGTTCTTC.

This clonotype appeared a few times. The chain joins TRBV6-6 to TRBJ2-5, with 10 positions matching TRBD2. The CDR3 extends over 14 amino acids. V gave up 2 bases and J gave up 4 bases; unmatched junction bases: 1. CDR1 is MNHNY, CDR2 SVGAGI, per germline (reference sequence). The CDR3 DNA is TGTGCCAGCAGTTACAGCGGGGGGGCAGAGACCCAGTACTTC. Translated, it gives CASSYSGGAETQYF.